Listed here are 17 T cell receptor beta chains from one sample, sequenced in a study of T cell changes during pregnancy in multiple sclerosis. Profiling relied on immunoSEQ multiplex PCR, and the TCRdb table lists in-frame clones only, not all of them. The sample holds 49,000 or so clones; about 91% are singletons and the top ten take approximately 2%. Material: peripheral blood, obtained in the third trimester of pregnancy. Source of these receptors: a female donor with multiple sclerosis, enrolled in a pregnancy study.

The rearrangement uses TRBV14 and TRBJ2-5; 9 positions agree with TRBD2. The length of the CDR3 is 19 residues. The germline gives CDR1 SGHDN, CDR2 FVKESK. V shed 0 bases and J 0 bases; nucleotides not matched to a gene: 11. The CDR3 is CASSQDERELAGYQETQYF. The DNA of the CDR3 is TGTGCCAGCAGCCAAGACGAAAGGGAACTAGCGGGTTACCAAGAGACCCAGTACTTC.

CDR3 DNA: TGTGCCAGTCAGACCCGGACAGGGGGATCTTATGAAGCTTTCTTT. It translates to CASQTRTGGSYEAFF. The V call is TRBV28, the J call TRBJ1-1; 10 nucleotides agree with TRBD1. The junction had 14 bases not matched to a gene; V was cut back by 9 bases and J by 7 bases. The CDR3 length is 15 residues. Germline CDR1 reads MDHEN; CDR2 reads SYDVKM.

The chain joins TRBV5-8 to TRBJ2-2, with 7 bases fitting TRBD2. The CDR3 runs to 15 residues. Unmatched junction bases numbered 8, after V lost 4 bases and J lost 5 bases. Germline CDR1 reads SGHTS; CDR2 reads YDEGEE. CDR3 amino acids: CASSRREVRTGELFF. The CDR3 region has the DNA TGTGCCAGCAGCCGCCGGGAGGTTAGGACCGGGGAGCTGTTTTTT.

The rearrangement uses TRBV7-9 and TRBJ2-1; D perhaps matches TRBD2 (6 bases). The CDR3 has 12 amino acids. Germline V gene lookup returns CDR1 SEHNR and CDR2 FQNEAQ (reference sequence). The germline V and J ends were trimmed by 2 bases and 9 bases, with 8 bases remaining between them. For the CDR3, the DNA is TGTGCCAGCAGCTTACGGGGGTTTGAGCAGTTCTTC. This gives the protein CASSLRGFEQFF.

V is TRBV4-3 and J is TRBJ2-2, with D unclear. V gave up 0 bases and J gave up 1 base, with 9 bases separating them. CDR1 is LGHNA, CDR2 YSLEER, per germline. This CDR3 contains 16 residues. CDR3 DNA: TGCGCCAGCAGCCAAGACTACGACATGAACACCGGGGAGCTGTTTTTT. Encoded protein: CASSQDYDMNTGELFF.

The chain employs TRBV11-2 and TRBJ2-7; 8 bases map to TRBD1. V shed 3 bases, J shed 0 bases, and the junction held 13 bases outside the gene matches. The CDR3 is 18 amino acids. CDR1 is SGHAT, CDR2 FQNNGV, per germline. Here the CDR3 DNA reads TGTGCCAGCAGCTTCGGGGACAGGAGCCCCAGGGGCTCCTACGAGCAGTACTTC. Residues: CASSFGDRSPRGSYEQYF.

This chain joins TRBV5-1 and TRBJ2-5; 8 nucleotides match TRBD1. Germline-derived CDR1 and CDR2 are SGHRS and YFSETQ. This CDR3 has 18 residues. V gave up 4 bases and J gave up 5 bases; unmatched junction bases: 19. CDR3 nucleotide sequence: TGCGCCAGCAGCCCCCGGACGGACAGGGTCTCCTCAGGGGAGACCCAGTACTTC. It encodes CASSPRTDRVSSGETQYF.

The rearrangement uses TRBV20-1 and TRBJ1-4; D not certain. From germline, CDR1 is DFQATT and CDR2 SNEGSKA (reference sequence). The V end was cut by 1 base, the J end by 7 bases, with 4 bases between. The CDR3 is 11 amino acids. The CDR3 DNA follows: TGCAGTGCTAGAGCGGGTGAAAAACTGTTTTTT. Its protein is CSARAGEKLFF.

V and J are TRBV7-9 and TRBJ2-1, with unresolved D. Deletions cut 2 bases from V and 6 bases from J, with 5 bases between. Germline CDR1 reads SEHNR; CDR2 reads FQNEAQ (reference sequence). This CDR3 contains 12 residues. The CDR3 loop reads CASSLSGNEQFF. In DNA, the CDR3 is TGTGCCAGCAGCTTATCGGGCAATGAGCAGTTCTTC.

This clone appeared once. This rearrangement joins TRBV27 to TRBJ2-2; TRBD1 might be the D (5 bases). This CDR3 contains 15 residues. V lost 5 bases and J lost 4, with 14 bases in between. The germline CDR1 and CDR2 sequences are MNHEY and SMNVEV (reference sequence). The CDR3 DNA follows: TGTGCCAGCAGTGCCCAATTTGGGGCCACCGGGGAGCTGTTTTTT. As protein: CASSAQFGATGELFF.

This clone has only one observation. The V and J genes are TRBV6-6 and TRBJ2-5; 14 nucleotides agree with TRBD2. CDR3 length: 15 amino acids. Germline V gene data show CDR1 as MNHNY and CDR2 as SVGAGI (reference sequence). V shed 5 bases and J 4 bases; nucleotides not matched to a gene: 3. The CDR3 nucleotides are TGTGCCAGCAGTCTTGGACTAGCGGGAGGAGAGACCCAGTACTTC. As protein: CASSLGLAGGETQYF.

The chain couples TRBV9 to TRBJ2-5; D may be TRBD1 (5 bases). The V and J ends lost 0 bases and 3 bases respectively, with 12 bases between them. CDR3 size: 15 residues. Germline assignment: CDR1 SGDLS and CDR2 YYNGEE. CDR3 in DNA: TGTGCCAGCAGCGTAGCTGGGGCCTTTAAAGAGACCCAGTACTTC. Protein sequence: CASSVAGAFKETQYF.

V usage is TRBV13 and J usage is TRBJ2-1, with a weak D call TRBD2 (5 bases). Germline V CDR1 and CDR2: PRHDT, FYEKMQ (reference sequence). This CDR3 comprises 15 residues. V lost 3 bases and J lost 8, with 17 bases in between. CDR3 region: CASSFGLEGWDEQFF. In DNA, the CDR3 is TGTGCCAGCAGCTTTGGGCTAGAGGGCTGGGATGAGCAGTTCTTC.

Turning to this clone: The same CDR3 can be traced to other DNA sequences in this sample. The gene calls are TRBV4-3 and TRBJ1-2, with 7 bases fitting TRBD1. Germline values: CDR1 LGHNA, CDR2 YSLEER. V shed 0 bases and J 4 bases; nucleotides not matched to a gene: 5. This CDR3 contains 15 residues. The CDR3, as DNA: TGCGCCAGCAGCCAAGAGATGACAGGGATCTATGGCTACACCTTC. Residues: CASSQEMTGIYGYTF.

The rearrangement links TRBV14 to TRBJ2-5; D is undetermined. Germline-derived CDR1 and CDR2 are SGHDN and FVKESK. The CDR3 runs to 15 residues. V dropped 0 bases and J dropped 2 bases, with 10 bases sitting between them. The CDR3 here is CASSQDTIPQETQYF. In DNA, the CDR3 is TGTGCCAGCAGCCAAGATACTATCCCTCAAGAGACCCAGTACTTC.

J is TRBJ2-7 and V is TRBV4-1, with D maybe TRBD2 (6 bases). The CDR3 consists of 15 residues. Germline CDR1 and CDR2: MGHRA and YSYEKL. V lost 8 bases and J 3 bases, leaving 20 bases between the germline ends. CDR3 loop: CASSPAEGGFYEQYF. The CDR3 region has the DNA TGCGCCAGCTCACCTGCGGAGGGAGGATTCTACGAGCAGTACTTC.

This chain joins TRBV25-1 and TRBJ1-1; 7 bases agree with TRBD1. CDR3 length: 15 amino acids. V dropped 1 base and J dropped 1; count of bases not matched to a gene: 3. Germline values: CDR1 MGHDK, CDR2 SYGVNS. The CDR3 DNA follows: TGTGCCAGCAGTGAATGGGGACAGAAGAACACTGAAGCTTTCTTT. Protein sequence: CASSEWGQKNTEAFF.